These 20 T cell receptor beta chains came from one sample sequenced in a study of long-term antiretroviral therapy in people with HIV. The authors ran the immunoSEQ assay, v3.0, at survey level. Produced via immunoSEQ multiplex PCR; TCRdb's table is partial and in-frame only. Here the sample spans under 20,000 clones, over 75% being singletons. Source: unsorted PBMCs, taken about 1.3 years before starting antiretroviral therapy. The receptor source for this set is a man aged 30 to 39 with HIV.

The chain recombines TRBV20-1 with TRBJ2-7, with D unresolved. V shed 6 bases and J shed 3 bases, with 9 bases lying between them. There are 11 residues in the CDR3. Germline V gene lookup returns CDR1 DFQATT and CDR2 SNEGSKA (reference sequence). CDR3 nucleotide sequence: TGCAGTGCCAGCTGGAGCTACGAGCAGTACTTC. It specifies CSASWSYEQYF.

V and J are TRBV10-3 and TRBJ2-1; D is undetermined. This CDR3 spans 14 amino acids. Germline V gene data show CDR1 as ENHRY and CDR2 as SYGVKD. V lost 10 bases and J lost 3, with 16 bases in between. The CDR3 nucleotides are TGTGCCACCCTTGAGAGCGCCTTCTACAATGAGCAGTTCTTC. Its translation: CATLESAFYNEQFF.

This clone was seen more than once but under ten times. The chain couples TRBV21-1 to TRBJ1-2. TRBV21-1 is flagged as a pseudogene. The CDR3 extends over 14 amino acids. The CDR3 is CASSLPRGHYGYTF. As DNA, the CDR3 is TGTGCCAGCAGCCTCCCCCGGGGGCACTATGGCTACACCTTC.

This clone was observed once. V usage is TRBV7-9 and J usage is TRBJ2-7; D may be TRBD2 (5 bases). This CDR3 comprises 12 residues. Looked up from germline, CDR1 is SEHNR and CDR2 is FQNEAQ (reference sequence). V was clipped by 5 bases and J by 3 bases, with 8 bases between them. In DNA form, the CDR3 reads TGTGCCAGCAGCCACGGGGTCTACGAGCAGTACTTC. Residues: CASSHGVYEQYF.

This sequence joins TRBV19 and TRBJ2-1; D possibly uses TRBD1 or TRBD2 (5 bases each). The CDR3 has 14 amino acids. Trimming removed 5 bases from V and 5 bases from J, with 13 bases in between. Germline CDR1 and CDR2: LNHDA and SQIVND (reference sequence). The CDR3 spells CASSPRGYHNEQFF. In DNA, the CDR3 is TGTGCCAGTAGTCCCCGGGGCTACCACAATGAGCAGTTCTTC.

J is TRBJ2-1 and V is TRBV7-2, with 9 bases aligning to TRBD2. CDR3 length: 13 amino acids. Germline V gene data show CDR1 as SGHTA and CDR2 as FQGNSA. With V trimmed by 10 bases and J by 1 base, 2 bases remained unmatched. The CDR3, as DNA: TGTGCCAAAAGCGGGGGGTCCTACAATGAGCAGTTCTTC. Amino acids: CAKSGGSYNEQFF.

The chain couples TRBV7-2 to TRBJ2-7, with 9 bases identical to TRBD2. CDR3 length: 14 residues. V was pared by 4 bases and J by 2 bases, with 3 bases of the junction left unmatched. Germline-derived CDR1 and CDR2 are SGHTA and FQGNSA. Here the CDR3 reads CASSSLAGPYEQYF. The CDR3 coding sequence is TGTGCCAGCAGCTCCCTAGCGGGGCCCTACGAGCAGTACTTC.

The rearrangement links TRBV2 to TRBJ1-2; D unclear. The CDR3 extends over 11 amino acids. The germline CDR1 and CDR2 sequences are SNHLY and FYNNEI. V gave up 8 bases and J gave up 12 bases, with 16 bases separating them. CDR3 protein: CASPPRGRDTF. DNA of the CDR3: TGTGCCAGCCCGCCTAGAGGGAGGGACACCTTC.

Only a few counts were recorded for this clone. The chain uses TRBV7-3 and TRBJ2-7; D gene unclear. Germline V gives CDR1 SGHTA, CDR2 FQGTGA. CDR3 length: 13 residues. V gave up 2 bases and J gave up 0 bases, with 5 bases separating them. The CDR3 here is CASSLGHSYEQYF. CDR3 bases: TGTGCCAGCAGCTTAGGCCACTCCTACGAGCAGTACTTC. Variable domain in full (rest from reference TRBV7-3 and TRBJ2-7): GAGVSQTPSNKVTEKGKYVELRCDPISGHTALYWYRQSLGQGPEFLIYFQGTGAADDSGLPNDRFFAVRPEGSVSTLKIQRTERGDSAVYLCASSLGHSYEQYFGPGTRLTVT.

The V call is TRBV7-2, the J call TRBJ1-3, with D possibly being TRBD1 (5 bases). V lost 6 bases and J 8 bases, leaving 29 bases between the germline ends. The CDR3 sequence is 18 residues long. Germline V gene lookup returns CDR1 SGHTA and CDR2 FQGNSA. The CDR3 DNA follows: TGTGCCAGCAGGGGTGGGGGGGGTCCCATGTGGGAGGCGGACACCATATATTTT. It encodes CASRGGGGPMWEADTIYF.

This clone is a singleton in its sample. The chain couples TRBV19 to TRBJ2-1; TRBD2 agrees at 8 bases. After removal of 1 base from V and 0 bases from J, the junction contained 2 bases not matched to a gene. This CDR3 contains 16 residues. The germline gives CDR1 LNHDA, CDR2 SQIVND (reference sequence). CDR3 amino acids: CASSIVSGSSYNEQFF. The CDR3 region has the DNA TGTGCCAGTAGTATAGTGAGCGGGAGCTCCTACAATGAGCAGTTCTTC.

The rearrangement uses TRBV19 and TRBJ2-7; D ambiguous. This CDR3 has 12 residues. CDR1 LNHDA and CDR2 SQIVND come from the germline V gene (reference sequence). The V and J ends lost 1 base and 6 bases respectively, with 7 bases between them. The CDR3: CASSIGVGEQYF. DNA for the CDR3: TGTGCCAGTAGTATAGGGGTTGGCGAGCAGTACTTC.

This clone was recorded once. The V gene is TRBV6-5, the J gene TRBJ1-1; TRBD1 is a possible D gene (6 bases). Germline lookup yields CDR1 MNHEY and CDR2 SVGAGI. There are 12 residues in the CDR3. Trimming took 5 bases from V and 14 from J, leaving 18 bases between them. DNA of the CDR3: TGTGCCAGCAGTGGGGGGGGCGCGTTACTATTCTTT. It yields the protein CASSGGGALLFF.

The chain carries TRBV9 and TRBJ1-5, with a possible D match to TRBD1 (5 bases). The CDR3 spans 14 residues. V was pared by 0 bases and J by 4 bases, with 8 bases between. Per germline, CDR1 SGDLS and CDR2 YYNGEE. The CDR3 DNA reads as TGTGCCAGCAGCGTAGGGGGGGGAAATCAGCCCCAGCATTTT. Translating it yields CASSVGGGNQPQHF.

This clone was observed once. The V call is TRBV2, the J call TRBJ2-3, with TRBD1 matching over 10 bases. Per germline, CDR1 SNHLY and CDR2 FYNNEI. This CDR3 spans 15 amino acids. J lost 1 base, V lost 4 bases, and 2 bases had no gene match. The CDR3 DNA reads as TGTGCCAGCAGTGGACAGGGGGCGGGCACAGATACGCAGTATTTT. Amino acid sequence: CASSGQGAGTDTQYF.

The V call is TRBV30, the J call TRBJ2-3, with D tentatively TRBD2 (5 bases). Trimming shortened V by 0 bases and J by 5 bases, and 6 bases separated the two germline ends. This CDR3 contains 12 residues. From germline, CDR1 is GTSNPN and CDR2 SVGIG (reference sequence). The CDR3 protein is CAWSVLVDTQYF. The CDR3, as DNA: TGTGCCTGGAGTGTACTAGTAGATACGCAGTATTTT.

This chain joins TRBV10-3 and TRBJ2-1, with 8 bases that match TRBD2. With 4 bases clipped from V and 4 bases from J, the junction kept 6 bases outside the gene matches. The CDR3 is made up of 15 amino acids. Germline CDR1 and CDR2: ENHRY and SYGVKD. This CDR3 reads CAISAGGPFYNEQFF. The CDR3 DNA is TGTGCCATCAGTGCGGGAGGGCCGTTTTACAATGAGCAGTTCTTC.

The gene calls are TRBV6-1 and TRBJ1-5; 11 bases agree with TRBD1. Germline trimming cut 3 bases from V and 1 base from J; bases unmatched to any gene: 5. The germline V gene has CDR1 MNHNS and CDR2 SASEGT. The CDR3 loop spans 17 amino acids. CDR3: CASSDGGTGGSNQPQHF. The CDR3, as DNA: TGTGCCAGCAGTGACGGGGGGACAGGGGGGAGCAATCAGCCCCAGCATTTT.

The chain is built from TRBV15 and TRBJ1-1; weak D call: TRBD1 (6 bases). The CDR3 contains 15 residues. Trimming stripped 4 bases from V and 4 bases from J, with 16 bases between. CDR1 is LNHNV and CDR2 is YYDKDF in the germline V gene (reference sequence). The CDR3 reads CATSTGGGRTTEAFF. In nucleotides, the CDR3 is TGTGCCACCAGCACCGGCGGGGGGCGGACCACTGAAGCTTTCTTT.

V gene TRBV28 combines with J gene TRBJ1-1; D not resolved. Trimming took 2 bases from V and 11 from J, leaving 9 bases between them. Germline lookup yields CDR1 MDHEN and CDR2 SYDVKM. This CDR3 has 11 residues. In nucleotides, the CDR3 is TGTGCCAGCAGTTTACTGGGTCGGGCTTTCTTT. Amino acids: CASSLLGRAFF.